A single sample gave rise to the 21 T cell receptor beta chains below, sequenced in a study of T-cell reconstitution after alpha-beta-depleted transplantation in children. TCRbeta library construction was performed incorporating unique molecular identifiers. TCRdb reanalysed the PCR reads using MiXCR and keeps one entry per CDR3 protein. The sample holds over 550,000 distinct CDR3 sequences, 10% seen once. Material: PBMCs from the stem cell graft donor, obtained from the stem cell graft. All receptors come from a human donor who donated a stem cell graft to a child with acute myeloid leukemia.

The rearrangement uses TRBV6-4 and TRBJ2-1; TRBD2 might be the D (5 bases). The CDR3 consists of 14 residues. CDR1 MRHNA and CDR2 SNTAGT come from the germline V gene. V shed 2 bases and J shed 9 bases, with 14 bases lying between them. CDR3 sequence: CASSDQMAGGEQFF. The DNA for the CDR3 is TGTGCCAGCAGTGACCAAATGGCAGGAGGTGAGCAGTTCTTC.

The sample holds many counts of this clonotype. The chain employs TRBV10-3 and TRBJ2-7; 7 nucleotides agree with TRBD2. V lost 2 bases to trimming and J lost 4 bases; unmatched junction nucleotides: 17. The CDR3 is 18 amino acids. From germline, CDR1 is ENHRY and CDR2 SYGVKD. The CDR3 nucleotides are TGTGCCATCAGTGAGGAGGCAGTAGGCGGGGGTGAGGCTTACGAGCAGTACTTC. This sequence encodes CAISEEAVGGGEAYEQYF.

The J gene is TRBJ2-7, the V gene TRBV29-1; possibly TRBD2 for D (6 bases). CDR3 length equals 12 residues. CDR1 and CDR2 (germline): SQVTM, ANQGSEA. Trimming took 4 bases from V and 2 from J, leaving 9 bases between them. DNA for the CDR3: TGCAGCGTTGGCGGGAACCCCTACGAGCAGTACTTC. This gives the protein CSVGGNPYEQYF.

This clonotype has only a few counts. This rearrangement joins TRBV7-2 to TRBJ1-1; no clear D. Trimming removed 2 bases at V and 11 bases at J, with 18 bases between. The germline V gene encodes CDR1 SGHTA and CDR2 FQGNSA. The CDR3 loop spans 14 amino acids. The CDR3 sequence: CASSLLQPYSMAFF. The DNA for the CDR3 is TGTGCCAGCAGCTTACTTCAGCCATATTCGATGGCTTTCTTT.

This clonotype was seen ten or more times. CDR3 amino acids: CASSSQTDTQYF. The CDR3 coding sequence is TGTGCCAGCAGCTCCCAGACAGATACGCAGTATTTT. The gene calls are TRBV28 and TRBJ2-3; D is unclear. Between the trimmed V and J ends, which lost 6 bases and 3 bases, there was a span of 7 bases. Germline loops: CDR1 MDHEN, CDR2 SYDVKM. The CDR3 spans 12 residues.

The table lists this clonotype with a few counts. The CDR3 protein is CASSLNPGGETQYF. CDR3 sequence (DNA): TGTGCCAGCAGCTTAAATCCGGGGGGGGAGACCCAGTACTTC. The chain combines TRBV7-9 with TRBJ2-5; 8 bases align to TRBD2. CDR3 size: 14 residues. The V and J ends lost 2 bases and 5 bases, in that order; junction bases with no gene match: 4. Per germline, CDR1 SEHNR and CDR2 FQNEAQ (reference sequence).

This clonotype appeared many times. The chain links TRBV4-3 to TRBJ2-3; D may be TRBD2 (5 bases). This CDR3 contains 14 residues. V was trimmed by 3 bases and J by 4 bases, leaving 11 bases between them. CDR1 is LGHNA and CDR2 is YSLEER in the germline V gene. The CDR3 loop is CASSQEDGSDTQYF. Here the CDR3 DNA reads TGCGCCAGCAGCCAGGAGGATGGATCAGATACGCAGTATTTT.

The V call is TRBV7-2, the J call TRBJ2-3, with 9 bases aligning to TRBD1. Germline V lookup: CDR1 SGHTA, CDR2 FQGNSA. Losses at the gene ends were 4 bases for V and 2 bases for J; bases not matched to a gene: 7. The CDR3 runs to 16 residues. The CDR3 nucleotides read TGTGCCAGCAGCTGGCGGACAGGGGCTCCCACAGATACGCAGTATTTT. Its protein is CASSWRTGAPTDTQYF. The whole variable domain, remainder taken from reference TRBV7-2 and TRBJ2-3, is GAGVSQSPSNKVTEKGKDVELRCDPISGHTALYWYRQSLGQGLEFLIYFQGNSAPDKSGLPSDRFSAERTGGSVSTLTIQRTQQEDSAVYLCASSWRTGAPTDTQYFGPGTRLTVL.

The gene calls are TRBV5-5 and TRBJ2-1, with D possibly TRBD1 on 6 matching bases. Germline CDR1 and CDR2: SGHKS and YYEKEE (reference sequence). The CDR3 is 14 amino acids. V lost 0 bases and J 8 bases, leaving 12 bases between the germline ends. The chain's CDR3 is CASSLADRIHEQFF. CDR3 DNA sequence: TGTGCCAGCAGCTTGGCCGACAGGATACATGAGCAGTTCTTC.

The CDR3 coding sequence is TGCGCCAGCAGCTTGGAGTTGGGCTCCTACGAGCAGTACTTC. Translation: CASSLELGSYEQYF. This sequence joins TRBV5-1 and TRBJ2-7; D uncertain. V lost 0 bases, J lost 0 bases, and 7 bases lay in between. Germline CDR1 SGHRS, CDR2 YFSETQ. This CDR3 comprises 14 residues.

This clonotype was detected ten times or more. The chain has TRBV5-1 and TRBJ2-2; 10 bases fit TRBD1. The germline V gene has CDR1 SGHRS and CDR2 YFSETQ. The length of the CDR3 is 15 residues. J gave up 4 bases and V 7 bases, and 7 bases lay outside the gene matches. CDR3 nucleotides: TGCGCCAGCGTCGACAGGGGGCCGAGCACCGGGGAGCTGTTTTTT. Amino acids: CASVDRGPSTGELFF.

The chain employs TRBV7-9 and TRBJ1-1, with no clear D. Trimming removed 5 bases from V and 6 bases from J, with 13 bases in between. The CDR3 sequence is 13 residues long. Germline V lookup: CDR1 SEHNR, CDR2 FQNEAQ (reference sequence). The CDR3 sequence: CASSKTPSPEAFF. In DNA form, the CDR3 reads TGTGCCAGCAGCAAAACTCCTAGCCCTGAAGCTTTCTTT.

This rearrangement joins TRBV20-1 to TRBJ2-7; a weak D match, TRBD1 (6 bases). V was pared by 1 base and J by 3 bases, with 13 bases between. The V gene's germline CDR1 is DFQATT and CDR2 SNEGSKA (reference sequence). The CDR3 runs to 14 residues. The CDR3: CSARVLDSLYEQYF. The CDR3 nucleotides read TGCAGTGCTAGAGTCCTGGACAGCCTCTACGAGCAGTACTTC.

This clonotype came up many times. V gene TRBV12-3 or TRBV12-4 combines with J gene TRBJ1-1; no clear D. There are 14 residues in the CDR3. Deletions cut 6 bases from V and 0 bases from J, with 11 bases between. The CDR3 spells CASSPTTLNTEAFF. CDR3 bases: TGTGCCAGCAGCCCGACGACACTGAACACTGAAGCTTTCTTT.

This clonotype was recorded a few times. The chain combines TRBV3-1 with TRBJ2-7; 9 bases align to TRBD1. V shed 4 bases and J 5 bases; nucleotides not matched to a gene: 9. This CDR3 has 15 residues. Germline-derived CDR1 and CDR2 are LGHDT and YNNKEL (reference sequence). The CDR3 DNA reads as TGTGCCAGCAGCCTACCGGGACAGGGAATCAACGAGCAGTACTTC. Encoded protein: CASSLPGQGINEQYF.

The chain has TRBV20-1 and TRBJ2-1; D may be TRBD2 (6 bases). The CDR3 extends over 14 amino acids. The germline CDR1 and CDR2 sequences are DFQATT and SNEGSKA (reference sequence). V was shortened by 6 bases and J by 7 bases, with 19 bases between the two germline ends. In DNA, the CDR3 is TGCAGTGCACCACCTAGCGACCGACTTAATGAGCAGTTCTTC. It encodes CSAPPSDRLNEQFF.

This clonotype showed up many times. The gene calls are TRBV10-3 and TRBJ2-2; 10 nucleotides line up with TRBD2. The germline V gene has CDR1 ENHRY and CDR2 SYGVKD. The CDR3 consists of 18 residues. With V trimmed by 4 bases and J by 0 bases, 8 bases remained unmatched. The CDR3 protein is CAISGRWTSGPNTGELFF. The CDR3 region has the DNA TGTGCCATCAGTGGACGTTGGACTAGCGGCCCGAACACCGGGGAGCTGTTTTTT.

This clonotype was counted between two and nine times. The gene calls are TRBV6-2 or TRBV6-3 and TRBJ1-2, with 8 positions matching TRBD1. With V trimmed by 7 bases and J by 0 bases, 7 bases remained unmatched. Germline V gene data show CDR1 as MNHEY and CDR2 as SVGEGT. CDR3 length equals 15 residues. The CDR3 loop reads CASNRGQGPNYGYTF. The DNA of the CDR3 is TGTGCCAGCAACCGCGGACAGGGACCTAACTATGGCTACACCTTC.

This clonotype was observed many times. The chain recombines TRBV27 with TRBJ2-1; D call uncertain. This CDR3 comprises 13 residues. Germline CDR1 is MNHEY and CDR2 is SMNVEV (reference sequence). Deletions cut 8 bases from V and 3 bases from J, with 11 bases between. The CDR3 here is CASRALLYNEQFF. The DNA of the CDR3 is TGTGCCAGCCGGGCCCTCCTCTACAATGAGCAGTTCTTC.

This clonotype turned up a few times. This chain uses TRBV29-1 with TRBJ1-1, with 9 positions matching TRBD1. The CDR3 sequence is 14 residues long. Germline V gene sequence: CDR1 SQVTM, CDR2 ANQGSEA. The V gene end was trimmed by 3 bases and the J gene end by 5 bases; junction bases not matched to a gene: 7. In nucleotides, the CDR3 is TGCAGCGTTGAGGGGACAGGGATGAGGACTGAAGCTTTCTTT. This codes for CSVEGTGMRTEAFF.

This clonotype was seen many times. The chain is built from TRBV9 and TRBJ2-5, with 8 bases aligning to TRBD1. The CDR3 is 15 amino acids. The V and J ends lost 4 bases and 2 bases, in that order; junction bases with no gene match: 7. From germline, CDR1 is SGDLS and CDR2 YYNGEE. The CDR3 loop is CASSFRQGIQETQYF. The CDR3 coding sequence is TGTGCCAGCAGCTTCCGACAGGGGATACAAGAGACCCAGTACTTC.